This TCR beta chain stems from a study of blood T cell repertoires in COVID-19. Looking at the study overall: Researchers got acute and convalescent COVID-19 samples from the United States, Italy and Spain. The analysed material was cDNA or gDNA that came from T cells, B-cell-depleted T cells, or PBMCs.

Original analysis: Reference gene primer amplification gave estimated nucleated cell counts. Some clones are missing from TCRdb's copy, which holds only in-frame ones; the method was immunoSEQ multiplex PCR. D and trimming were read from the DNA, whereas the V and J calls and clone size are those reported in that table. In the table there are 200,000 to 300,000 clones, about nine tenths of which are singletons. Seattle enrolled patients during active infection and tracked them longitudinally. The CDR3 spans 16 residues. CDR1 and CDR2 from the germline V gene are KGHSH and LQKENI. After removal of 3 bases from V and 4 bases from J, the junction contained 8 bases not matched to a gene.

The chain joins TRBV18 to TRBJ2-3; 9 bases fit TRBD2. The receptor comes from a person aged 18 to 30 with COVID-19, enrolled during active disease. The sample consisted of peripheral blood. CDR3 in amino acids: CASSPSRGRAADTQYF. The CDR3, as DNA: TGTGCCAGCTCACCTTCCCGCGGGAGGGCTGCAGATACGCAGTATTTT.